These 24 T cell receptor beta chains share one sample of origin, sequenced in a study of blood T cell repertoires in COVID-19. Sequenced by immunoSEQ multiplex PCR; TCRdb stores in-frame clones only, minus some. The table includes a few hundred thousand clones, roughly 84% detected once. Sequenced: peripheral blood. Source of these receptors: a man in his 60s with acute or convalescent COVID-19.

This clone is a singleton in its sample. The rearrangement uses TRBV5-4 and TRBJ2-6, with TRBD1 identical over 8 bases. The V and J ends lost 3 bases and 0 bases, in that order; junction bases with no gene match: 5. CDR3 length: 17 amino acids. Germline CDR1 and CDR2: SGHNT and YYREEE (reference sequence). The CDR3 nucleotides are TGTGCCAGCAGCTCTAGGACAGGGCCCTCTGGGGCCAACGTCCTGACTTTC. Its translation: CASSSRTGPSGANVLTF.

The chain has TRBV11-2 and TRBJ2-5; TRBD2 is a possible D gene (6 bases). V lost 6 bases and J 1 base, leaving 12 bases between the germline ends. The CDR3 totals 14 residues. In germline, CDR1 is SGHAT, CDR2 FQNNGV. The CDR3 bases are TGTGCCAGCAGGTGGGGCGGGGCCCAAGAGACCCAGTACTTC. Protein: CASRWGGAQETQYF. Full variable domain (rest looked up from reference TRBV11-2 and TRBJ2-5): EAGVAQSPRYKIIEKRQSVAFWCNPISGHATLYWYQQILGQGPKLLIQFQNNGVVDDSQLPKDRFSAERLKGVDSTLKIQPAKLEDSAVYLCASRWGGAQETQYFGPGTRLLVL.

V is TRBV11-2 and J is TRBJ2-1, with D possibly TRBD2 on 6 matching bases. The CDR3 is made up of 14 amino acids. The V end lost 6 bases, the J end lost 5 bases, and 14 bases lay between the germline ends. Germline V gene sequence: CDR1 SGHAT, CDR2 FQNNGV. This CDR3 reads CASRRELLNNEQFF. In DNA, the CDR3 is TGTGCCAGCAGGCGGGAACTACTGAACAATGAGCAGTTCTTC.

This chain uses TRBV11-2 with TRBJ1-1; D is perhaps TRBD1 (5 bases). V was clipped by 0 bases and J by 10 bases, with 9 bases between them. The CDR3 runs 12 residues. CDR1 and CDR2 (germline): SGHAT, FQNNGV. CDR3 nucleotide sequence: TGTGCCAGCAGCTTAGACAGGGATGTAGCTTTCTTT. The encoded protein is CASSLDRDVAFF.

In its sample, this clone was seen a few times. V gene TRBV5-1 combines with J gene TRBJ2-5; D gene uncertain. CDR3 length: 15 amino acids. CDR1 is SGHRS and CDR2 is YFSETQ in the germline V gene. V lost 4 bases and J lost 5, with 18 bases in between. In nucleotides, the CDR3 is TGCGCCAGCAGCGCCAGCCAGGCTTTTTCGGAGACCCAGTACTTC. Translating gives CASSASQAFSETQYF.

The chain couples TRBV2 to TRBJ2-3; 8 nucleotides match TRBD1. The CDR3 loop spans 14 amino acids. V lost 4 bases to trimming and J lost 5 bases; unmatched junction nucleotides: 5. CDR1 SNHLY and CDR2 FYNNEI come from the germline V gene. In nucleotides, the CDR3 is TGTGCCAGCAGTGGGACAGGGTTTCTAGATACGCAGTATTTT. It yields the protein CASSGTGFLDTQYF. Full variable domain (missing parts from reference TRBV2 and TRBJ2-3): EPEVTQTPSHQVTQMGQEVILRCVPISNHLYFYWYRQILGQKVEFLVSFYNNEISEKSEIFDDQFSVERPDGSNFTLKIRSTKLEDSAMYFCASSGTGFLDTQYFGPGTRLTVL.

The chain recombines TRBV6-6 with TRBJ1-5; D gene uncertain. CDR1 MNHNY and CDR2 SVGAGI come from the germline V gene (reference sequence). V was trimmed by 8 bases and J by 4 bases, leaving 15 bases between them. The CDR3 extends over 14 amino acids. The CDR3 region is CASRRGQPNQPQHF. CDR3 coding DNA: TGTGCCAGCCGTCGAGGGCAGCCAAATCAGCCCCAGCATTTT.

The chain combines TRBV3-1 (or the pseudogene TRBV3-2) with TRBJ2-1; TRBD1 agrees at 10 bases. Trimming removed 5 bases from V and 9 bases from J; junction bases left unmatched: 7. Looked up from germline, CDR1 is LGHDT and CDR2 is YNNKEL (reference sequence). The CDR3 consists of 14 residues. The CDR3 bases are TGTGCCAGCAGCGAGACAGGGGGCGCGACTGAGCAGTTCTTC. Translated, it gives CASSETGGATEQFF.

This clone was seen a few times. At one end, the junction sequence differs from germline, possibly due to a read error. The chain joins TRBV5-5 to TRBJ2-7; possibly TRBD1 or TRBD2 for D (5 bases each). The germline V gene has CDR1 SGHKS and CDR2 YYEKEE (reference sequence). The CDR3 consists of 16 residues. CDR3 DNA: TGTGCCAGCAGATTGGGGGTGGGGCAGGGCGCTTACGAGCAGTACTTC. Residues: CASRLGVGQGAYEQYF. Full variable domain (rest looked up from reference TRBV5-5 and TRBJ2-7): DAGVTQSPTHLIKTRGQQVTLRCSPISGHKSVSWYQQVLGQGPQFIFQYYEKEERGRGNFPDRFSARQFPNYSSELNVNALLLGDSALYLCASRLGVGQGAYEQYFGPGTRLTVT.

The chain is built from TRBV5-1 and TRBJ2-5, with TRBD2 identical over 8 bases. Germline V gives CDR1 SGHRS, CDR2 YFSETQ. The V and J ends lost 1 base and 2 bases, in that order; junction bases with no gene match: 4. CDR3 size: 15 residues. The CDR3 loop is CASSLQAGVQETQYF. The CDR3 bases are TGCGCCAGCAGCTTGCAAGCGGGGGTACAAGAGACCCAGTACTTC.

This chain uses TRBV15 with TRBJ1-2; D call uncertain. Germline V gene sequence: CDR1 LNHNV, CDR2 YYDKDF (reference sequence). V was cut by 0 bases and J by 8 bases, with 16 bases left in between. The CDR3 is 15 amino acids. For the CDR3, the DNA is TGTGCCACCAGCAGAGATCGGGGATTACCGGGGGGCTACACCTTC. Translation gives CATSRDRGLPGGYTF.

The V call is TRBV18, the J call TRBJ1-2; no firm D call. Between the trimmed V and J ends, which lost 2 bases and 3 bases, there was a span of 7 bases. The germline V gene has CDR1 KGHSH and CDR2 LQKENI. This CDR3 region has 13 residues. In DNA, the CDR3 is TGTGCCAGCTCACCAGAAGGAGACTATGGCTACACCTTC. Protein: CASSPEGDYGYTF.

This clone was detected only once. The rearrangement joins TRBV6-5 to TRBJ1-2; D possibly corresponds to TRBD1 (5 bases). The CDR3 spans 13 residues. From germline, CDR1 is MNHEY and CDR2 SVGAGI. With 2 bases removed from V and 4 bases from J, the gap between germline ends came to 8 bases. This CDR3 is CASSYDSRYGYTF. CDR3 DNA sequence: TGTGCCAGCAGTTACGACAGTCGCTATGGCTACACCTTC.

In nucleotides, the CDR3 is TGTGCCAGTAGCGCCAAACGCGGGACAGGACAAGATGGCTACACCTTC. Amino acid sequence: CASSAKRGTGQDGYTF. The genes are TRBV19 and TRBJ1-2; 8 positions agree with TRBD1. This CDR3 spans 16 amino acids. J lost 6 bases, V lost 6 bases, and 15 bases had no gene match. In germline, CDR1 is LNHDA, CDR2 SQIVND (reference sequence).

J is TRBJ2-6 and V is TRBV5-4, with 8 bases matching TRBD2. The length of the CDR3 is 18 residues. The germline V gene encodes CDR1 SGHNT and CDR2 YYREEE (reference sequence). The trim removed 2 bases at V and 3 bases at J, leaving 10 bases unmatched. The CDR3 bases are TGTGCCAGCAGCTTACCGGGGGGACTAGGTTATGGGGCCAACGTCCTGACTTTC. Its protein is CASSLPGGLGYGANVLTF.

As DNA, the CDR3 is TGTGCCAGCTCACTCAACGACAGGGTGGCTGGCTACACCTTC. Protein: CASSLNDRVAGYTF. V usage is TRBV18 and J usage is TRBJ1-2; 7 nucleotides align to TRBD1. Germline V gene data show CDR1 as KGHSH and CDR2 as LQKENI. The CDR3 is 14 residues long. V lost 4 bases, J lost 7 bases, and 9 bases stayed unmatched.

This chain connects TRBV7-6 to TRBJ2-5; 8 bases fit TRBD2. The CDR3 covers 15 residues. V shed 4 bases and J 5 bases; nucleotides not matched to a gene: 9. The germline CDR1 and CDR2 sequences are SGHVS and FNYEAQ. CDR3 bases: TGTGCCAGCAGCTCCGGGACTAGACGGGTCGAGACCCAGTACTTC. Amino acids: CASSSGTRRVETQYF.

The chain carries TRBV30 and TRBJ1-5, with 7 bases identical to TRBD1. The germline V gene has CDR1 GTSNPN and CDR2 SVGIG (reference sequence). The V and J ends lost 1 base and 0 bases, in that order; junction bases with no gene match: 15. The CDR3 runs to 19 residues. The CDR3 DNA follows: TGTGCCTGGAGTGGCCCAGGGGGATCGGCCCCATATAGCAATCAGCCCCAGCATTTT. Its translation is CAWSGPGGSAPYSNQPQHF.

The V gene is TRBV28, the J gene TRBJ2-7; 9 bases are shared with TRBD1. V shed 3 bases and J 9 bases; nucleotides not matched to a gene: 3. Germline V gives CDR1 MDHEN, CDR2 SYDVKM. The CDR3 runs to 12 residues. This CDR3 reads CASSFDRGGQYF. The DNA for the CDR3 is TGTGCCAGCAGTTTTGACAGGGGGGGGCAGTACTTC.

Ten or more counts support this clone. CDR3 DNA: TGTGCCAGCACCCAGGCCCCAGGGGTGGCAAAACTGTTTTTT. Amino acids: CASTQAPGVAKLFF. The chain recombines TRBV3-1 (or the pseudogene TRBV3-2) with TRBJ1-4; the D gene is possibly TRBD1 (6 bases). Trimming removed 7 bases at V and 10 bases at J, with 19 bases between. This CDR3 region has 14 residues. Germline V CDR1 and CDR2: LGHDT, YNNKEL (reference sequence).

The chain uses TRBV7-2 and TRBJ2-2; perhaps TRBD2 as D (7 bases). Trimming left V 3 bases short and J 5 bases short, with 16 bases between. Germline V gene lookup returns CDR1 SGHTA and CDR2 FQGNSA. The CDR3 has 16 residues. The chain's CDR3 is CASSFGGRVGTGELFF. CDR3 in DNA: TGTGCCAGCAGCTTCGGGGGGCGAGTGGGTACCGGGGAGCTGTTTTTT.

The CDR3 loop is CASSPRDREAFF. The CDR3 DNA sequence: TGTGCCAGCTCACCCCGGGACAGGGAAGCTTTCTTT. The rearrangement joins TRBV18 to TRBJ1-1; 8 bases are a match to TRBD1. The germline CDR1 and CDR2 sequences are KGHSH and LQKENI. The trim removed 3 bases at V and 8 bases at J, leaving 2 bases unmatched. The CDR3 totals 12 residues. The variable domain in full, with the rest retrieved from reference TRBV18 and TRBJ1-1, is NAGVMQNPRHLVRRRGQEARLRCSPMKGHSHVYWYRQLPEEGLKFMVYLQKENIIDESGMPKERFSAEFPKEGPSILRIQQVVRGDSAAYFCASSPRDREAFFGQGTRLTVV.

V gene TRBV3-1 (or the pseudogene TRBV3-2) combines with J gene TRBJ2-3; TRBD2 might be the D (6 bases). Between the trimmed V and J ends, which lost 1 base and 6 bases, there was a span of 8 bases. CDR1 is LGHDT, CDR2 YNNKEL, per germline (reference sequence). There are 13 residues in the CDR3. This chain's CDR3 is CASSQGLGDTQYF. CDR3 nucleotides: TGTGCCAGCAGCCAAGGACTAGGGGATACGCAGTATTTT.

This chain connects TRBV7-2 to TRBJ2-5, with TRBD1 as a possible D gene (6 bases). This CDR3 is 13 amino acids long. V dropped 6 bases and J dropped 2 bases, with 10 bases sitting between them. The germline V gene has CDR1 SGHTA and CDR2 FQGNSA. For the CDR3, the DNA is TGTGCCAGCAGAGGGGGTTTACAAGAGACCCAGTACTTC. This sequence encodes CASRGGLQETQYF.